This TCR beta chain emerged from a study of monozygotic twins with inflammatory bowel disease. Study-level points and caveats: Researchers were unable to tell different T cell subtypes apart. In patient repertoires, differing immunosuppressive treatments may have added some variability. Support for a single strong signal or clonotype associated with IBD was absent.

As to this clonotype: What it binds is unknown.

From approximately 3,500 ng of total RNA, each TCR library was prepared. TCRdb re-called the 5' RACE reads and catalogs CDR3 proteins one per entry, DNA excluded. The table for this sample gives about 380,000 distinct CDR3 sequences. Germline loops: CDR1 SGHRS, CDR2 YFSETQ. The CDR3 is 15 amino acids. The sample taken for sequencing was blood. This receptor was obtained from a human donor with ulcerative colitis or Crohn's disease, or a healthy co-twin of an affected twin (not recorded which). The rearrangement uses TRBV5-1 and TRBJ2-1. The CDR3 is CASRNGLGTHNEQFF.